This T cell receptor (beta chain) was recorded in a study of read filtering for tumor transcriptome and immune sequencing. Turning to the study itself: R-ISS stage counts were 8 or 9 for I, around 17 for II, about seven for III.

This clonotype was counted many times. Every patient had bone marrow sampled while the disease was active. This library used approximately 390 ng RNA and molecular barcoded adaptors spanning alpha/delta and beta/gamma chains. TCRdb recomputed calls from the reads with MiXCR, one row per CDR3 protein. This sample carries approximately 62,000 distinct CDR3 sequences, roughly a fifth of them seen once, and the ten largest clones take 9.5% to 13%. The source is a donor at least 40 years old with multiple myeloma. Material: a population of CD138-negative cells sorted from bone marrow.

For the CDR3, the DNA is TGTGCCACCCTCCGGGACAGGGTCTACAATGAGCAGTTCTTC. It is translated as CATLRDRVYNEQFF. The chain has TRBV15 and TRBJ2-1; 9 bases are shared with TRBD1. CDR3 length: 14 amino acids. V lost 8 bases, J lost 3 bases, and 5 bases stayed unmatched. The germline V gene encodes CDR1 LNHNV and CDR2 YYDKDF (reference sequence).